This T cell receptor (beta chain) came from a study of cytomegalovirus exposure and HLA in healthy donors. The CDR3 loop spans 15 amino acids. V shed 6 bases and J 8 bases; nucleotides not matched to a gene: 12. Germline loops: CDR1 MNHEY, CDR2 SVGAGI. The PCR contained 60 Vbeta and 13 Jbeta primers. Generated by immunoSEQ multiplex PCR, the TCRdb table keeps only in-frame clones and is missing some. Of approximately 100,000 clones listed, around 77% were seen once; the top ten hold 10% to 11%. The origin of this receptor is a man aged 35-49 years in good health and CMV-seropositive. Sequencing was carried out using PBMCs. The chain is built from TRBV6-5 and TRBJ2-1, with 8 nucleotides matching TRBD2. In nucleotides, the CDR3 is TGTGCCAGCAGGAGAAACCGGGGGGGCATCTATGAGCAGTTCTTC. This translates into CASRRNRGGIYEQFF.